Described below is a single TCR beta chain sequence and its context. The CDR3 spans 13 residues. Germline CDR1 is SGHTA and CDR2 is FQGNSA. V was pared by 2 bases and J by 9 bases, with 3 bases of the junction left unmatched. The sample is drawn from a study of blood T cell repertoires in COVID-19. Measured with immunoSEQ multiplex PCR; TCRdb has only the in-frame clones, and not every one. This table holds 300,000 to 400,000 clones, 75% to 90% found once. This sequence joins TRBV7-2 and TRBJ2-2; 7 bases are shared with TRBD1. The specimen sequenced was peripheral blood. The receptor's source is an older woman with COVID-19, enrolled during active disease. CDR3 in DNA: TGTGCCAGCAGCTTACCACAGGGGAGGGAGCTGTTTTTT. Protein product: CASSLPQGRELFF.